The clone carrying this T cell receptor beta chain was seen a few times. What it binds is not known. The CDR3 contains 21 residues. With 0 bases removed from V and 1 base from J, the gap between germline ends came to 24 bases. The V gene's germline CDR1 is ENHRY and CDR2 SYGVKD. For the diagnoses, clinical symptoms, serum thyroxine and TRAb, thyroid ultrasound and orbital computed tomography were used. Template material for amplifying TCR beta CDR3 regions consisted of RNA transcripts. A first-round RT-PCR of the TCR CDR3 used the HTBI primer set. TCRdb re-called the multiplex PCR reads with MiXCR, one entry per CDR3 protein. The sample yields approximately 300,000 distinct CDR3 sequences, 16% seen once. These data originate in a study of T cells in Graves' hyperthyroidism and ophthalmopathy. General study findings and limits: Median prediction lead before ophthalmopathy onset was about 6.5 months with the model.

The sequence was collected from a man aged 30 to 39 with Graves' hyperthyroidism. The chain employs TRBV10-3 and TRBJ2-2; TRBD2 might be the D (6 bases). The sequenced sample was blood. The CDR3 bases are TGTGCCATCAGTGAGTCGAAGTTTTTAAGGCTGGCTAGCGAGAACACCGGGGAGCTGTTTTTT. It yields the protein CAISESKFLRLASENTGELFF.